The clone carrying this T cell receptor (beta chain) was recorded many times. Its antigen is unidentified. Alpha and beta constant-region primers primed reverse transcription of about 0.5 ug RNA. Using multiplexing indices, alpha and beta chain libraries were generated apart by chain-specific third strand synthesis. TCRdb re-called the 5' RACE reads with MiXCR, one entry per CDR3 protein. The sample lists roughly 9,800 distinct CDR3 sequences; about 10% were seen once. The sample belongs to a study of HIV-infected patients and healthy controls. About the research overall: CD8 counts did not change consistently during early therapy; the CD4:CD8 ratio climbed slightly. General study findings and limits: In healthy controls, MAIT alpha CDR3s were common; in HIV+ repertoires, severely depleted.

No cell fractionation was done, so the repertoire covers all unsorted peripheral blood T cells. Between the trimmed V and J ends, which lost 1 base and 6 bases, there was a span of 15 bases. Looked up from germline, CDR1 is LGHDT and CDR2 is YNNKEL (reference sequence). The CDR3 is 15 amino acids. The material was blood, obtained before antiretroviral therapy. This receptor was obtained from an adult with HIV infection. This sequence joins TRBV3-1 and TRBJ1-1; no clear D gene. The CDR3 protein is CASSQGTGVVSEAFF. CDR3 DNA: TGTGCCAGCAGCCAAGGTACGGGAGTAGTTTCTGAAGCTTTCTTT.